This T cell receptor beta chain came from a study of cytotoxic CD8 clonotypes in ibrutinib-treated CLL. Study findings and constraints: Sustained-remission and progressing patients' sampling times differed. Baseline levels were approached again at progression, after clonality had risen at ibrutinib response.

The table came from immunoSEQ multiplex PCR; TCRdb's copy has only in-frame clones and leaves some out. This table has more than 200,000 clones, about three quarters appearing once. The CDR3 sequence is 12 residues long. CDR1 and CDR2 from the germline V gene are MNHEY and SMNVEV (reference sequence). The V end was cut by 6 bases, the J end by 7 bases, with 12 bases between. A few counts support this clone. Antigen specificity is unknown. This clonotype originated in a human donor with chronic lymphocytic leukemia. The chain is built from TRBV27 and TRBJ1-2, with D possibly TRBD1 on 5 matching bases. The material was PBMCs, obtained after 12 months of ibrutinib treatment. The CDR3 here is CASRPLGGGYTF. As DNA, the CDR3 is TGTGCCAGCAGACCACTCGGGGGTGGCTACACCTTC.